The T cell receptor (beta chain) under discussion was sequenced for a study of blood T cell repertoires in COVID-19. For the study at large: The United States, Italy and Spain provided the acute and convalescent COVID-19 samples. Sample material is recorded as cDNA or gDNA derived from T cells, B-cell-depleted T cells, or PBMCs.

Germline V lookup: CDR1 SGHRS, CDR2 YFSETQ. CDR3 length: 14 amino acids. With 0 bases clipped from V and 13 bases from J, the junction kept 12 bases outside the gene matches. Under the authors' procedure: Nucleated cell number was recorded as an estimate derived from reference gene primer amplification. Data came from immunoSEQ multiplex PCR; TCRdb stores just in-frame clones and leaves some out. From that table come the V and J calls and clone size; the DNA was used to work out D and trimming. The sample carries some 220,000 clones, around nine tenths recorded once. This TCR was recovered from a man in his thirties or forties with COVID-19, enrolled during active disease. This sequence joins TRBV5-1 and TRBJ1-2; 7 bases are a match to TRBD1. Sequenced sample: peripheral blood. The CDR3 coding sequence is TGCGCCAGCAGCTTGGCCGGAGGGGGCGCATCTTCCACCTTC. Its translation: CASSLAGGGASSTF.